A selection of T cell receptor beta chains follows, all from one sample in a study of blood T cells in healthy people across ages. From the 5' RACE reads, TCRdb called clonotypes with MiXCR, one entry per CDR3 protein. Of 1.5 million to 1.9 million distinct CDR3 sequences listed, under 55% were seen once; the top ten hold about 4%. Sequenced material: blood. These receptors were collected from a woman under 30 in good health. CDR3s include the opening cysteine and the closing phenylalanine or tryptophan. Each record gives: J gene, V gene, D gene, clone size, CDR3 protein, CDR3 DNA. D genes are given only for firm matches. Clone size is given for some rows only: seen once, a few or many times, or a class if the clone is expanded.

>TRBJ2-2|TRBV12-3/TRBV12-4|NA|few
CASNEGIGELFF
TGTGCCAGCAACGAGGGGATCGGGGAGCTGTTTTTT
>TRBJ2-1|TRBV7-2|TRBD2|NA
CASTFGLAGLNEQFF
TGTGCCAGCACCTTCGGGCTAGCGGGATTAAATGAGCAGTTCTTC
>TRBJ2-1|TRBV6-5|NA|NA
CASSWEATGTYNEQFF
TGTGCCAGCAGTTGGGAGGCGACAGGGACTTACAATGAGCAGTTCTTC
>TRBJ2-3|TRBV29-1|TRBD2|NA
CSVIGLAGVDTQYF
TGCAGCGTCATCGGACTAGCGGGAGTAGATACGCAGTATTTT
>TRBJ1-6|TRBV13|TRBD1|few
CASSLRTGPSPLHF
TGTGCCAGCAGCTTAAGGACAGGGCCTTCACCCCTCCACTTT
>TRBJ1-5|TRBV30|NA|NA
CAWSPRFRRQPQHF
TGTGCCTGGAGTCCTCGGTTTAGGCGTCAGCCCCAGCATTTT
>TRBJ2-1|TRBV2|TRBD1|NA
CASSEAVDRGAYNERFF
TGTGCCAGCAGTGAAGCAGTCGACAGGGGGGCCTACAATGAGCGGTTCTTC
>TRBJ1-2|TRBV12-3/TRBV12-4|NA|few
CASSLSRFYGYTF
TGTGCCAGCAGCCTCAGCAGATTCTATGGCTACACCTTC
>TRBJ2-5|TRBV6-6|TRBD2|NA
CASSRGEGIQADEQYF
TGTGCCAGCAGTCGGGGGGAAGGTATTCAGGCCGATGAGCAGTACTTC
>TRBJ2-4|TRBV24-1|NA|few
CATSDLMGRGKNIQYF
TGTGCCACCAGTGATTTGATGGGGAGGGGGAAAAACATTCAGTACTTC
>TRBJ2-5|TRBV27|NA|NA
CASSFTGAETQYF
TGTGCCAGCAGTTTTACGGGAGCTGAGACCCAGTACTTC
>TRBJ1-2|TRBV15|NA|NA
CATSRDREATGYTF
TGTGCCACCAGCAGAGATAGGGAGGCAACGGGCTACACCTTC
>TRBJ2-1|TRBV10-3|TRBD2|once
CAISEWGGITYNEQFF
TGTGCCATCAGTGAGTGGGGGGGGATAACCTACAATGAGCAGTTCTTC
>TRBJ2-6|TRBV12-3/TRBV12-4|NA|NA
CASSFWAANGANVLTF
TGTGCCAGCAGTTTTTGGGCTGCGAACGGGGCCAACGTCCTGACTTTC
>TRBJ2-7|TRBV4-1|NA|NA
CASRFANSSYEQYF
TGCGCCAGCCGTTTCGCGAACAGTTCCTACGAGCAGTACTTC
>TRBJ2-7|TRBV27|TRBD1|few
CASFNRGQFPYEQYF
TGTGCCAGCTTCAACCGGGGACAGTTCCCCTACGAGCAGTACTTC
>TRBJ2-3|TRBV5-1|NA|NA
CASSLSWRSTDTQYF
TGCGCCAGCAGCTTGTCGTGGCGGTCCACAGATACGCAGTATTTT
>TRBJ2-1|TRBV6-5|NA|NA
CASSYSNRVKEQFF
TGTGCCAGCAGTTACTCGAATAGGGTAAAGGAGCAGTTCTTC
>TRBJ1-5|TRBV20-1|NA|NA
CSATLRFGNQPQHF
TGCAGTGCTACCCTTAGATTTGGCAATCAGCCCCAGCATTTT
>TRBJ1-1|TRBV21-1|NA|NA
CASSGGDQRFAAFF
TGTGCCAGCAGCGGAGGGGATCAGAGGTTTGCAGCTTTCTTT
>TRBJ1-2|TRBV4-3|TRBD1|NA
CASSRTGGLGYTF
TGCGCCAGCAGTAGGACAGGGGGCCTCGGCTACACCTTC
>TRBJ2-7|TRBV9|TRBD2|few
CASSVVLTSVHEQYF
TGTGCCAGCAGCGTAGTCCTAACTAGCGTTCACGAGCAGTACTTC
>TRBJ1-6|TRBV10-1|NA|NA
CASSEGSGTNSPLHF
TGCGCCAGCAGTGAGGGGTCAGGGACTAATTCACCCCTCCACTTT
>TRBJ2-1|TRBV5-1|TRBD1|NA
CASKEQGAYNEQFF
TGCGCCAGCAAGGAACAGGGGGCGTACAATGAGCAGTTCTTC
>TRBJ2-5|TRBV28|TRBD2|few
CASSLWTSGQETQYF
TGTGCCAGCAGTTTATGGACTAGCGGACAAGAGACCCAGTACTTC